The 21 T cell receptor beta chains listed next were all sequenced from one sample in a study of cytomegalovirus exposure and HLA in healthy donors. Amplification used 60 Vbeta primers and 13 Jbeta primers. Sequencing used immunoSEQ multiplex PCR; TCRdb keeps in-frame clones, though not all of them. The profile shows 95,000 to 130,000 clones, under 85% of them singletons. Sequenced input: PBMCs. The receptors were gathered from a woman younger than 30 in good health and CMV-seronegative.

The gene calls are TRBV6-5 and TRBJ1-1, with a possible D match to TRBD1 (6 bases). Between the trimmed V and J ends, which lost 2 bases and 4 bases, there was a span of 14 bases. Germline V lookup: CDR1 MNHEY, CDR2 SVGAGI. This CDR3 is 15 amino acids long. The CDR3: CASSYRRGMGTEAFF. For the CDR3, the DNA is TGTGCCAGCAGTTACCGCAGGGGTATGGGCACTGAAGCTTTCTTT.

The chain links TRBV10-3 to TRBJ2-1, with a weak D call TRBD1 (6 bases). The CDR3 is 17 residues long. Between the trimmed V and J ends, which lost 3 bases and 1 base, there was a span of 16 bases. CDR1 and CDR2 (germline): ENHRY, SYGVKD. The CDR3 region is CAISEGRVQGSYNEQFF. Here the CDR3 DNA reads TGTGCCATCAGTGAAGGTCGTGTGCAGGGGTCCTACAATGAGCAGTTCTTC.

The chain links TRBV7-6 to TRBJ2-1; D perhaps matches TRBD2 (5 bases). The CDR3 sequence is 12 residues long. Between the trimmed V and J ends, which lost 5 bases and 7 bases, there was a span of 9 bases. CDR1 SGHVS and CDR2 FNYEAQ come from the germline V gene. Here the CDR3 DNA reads TGTGCCAGCAGCGGACTGAGGAATGAGCAGTTCTTC. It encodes CASSGLRNEQFF. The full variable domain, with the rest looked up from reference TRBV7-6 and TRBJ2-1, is GAGVSQSPRYKVTKRGQDVALRCDPISGHVSLYWYRQALGQGPEFLTYFNYEAQQDKSGLPNDRFSAERPEGSISTLTIQRTEQRDSAMYRCASSGLRNEQFFGPGTRLTVL.

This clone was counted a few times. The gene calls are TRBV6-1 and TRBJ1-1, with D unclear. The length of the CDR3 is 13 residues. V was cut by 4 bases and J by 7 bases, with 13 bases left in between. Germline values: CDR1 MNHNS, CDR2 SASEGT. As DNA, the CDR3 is TGTGCCAGCAGTGCGGAACGAGGGATTGAAGCTTTCTTT. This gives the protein CASSAERGIEAFF.

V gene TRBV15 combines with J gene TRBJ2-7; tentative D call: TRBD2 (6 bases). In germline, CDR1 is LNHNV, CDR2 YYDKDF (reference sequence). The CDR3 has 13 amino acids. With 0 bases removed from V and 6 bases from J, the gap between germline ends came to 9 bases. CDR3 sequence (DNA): TGTGCCACCAGCAGAGACGGGGGTACCGAGCAGTACGTC. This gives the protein CATSRDGGTEQYV.

The CDR3 spells CAWRGTGGPGELFF. The CDR3 coding sequence is TGTGCCTGGAGGGGGACAGGGGGCCCCGGGGAGCTGTTTTTT. The gene calls are TRBV30 and TRBJ2-2; TRBD1 matches at 12 bases. The ends lost 3 bases at V and 6 bases at J; junction bases unmatched: 2. This CDR3 contains 14 residues. Germline V CDR1 and CDR2: GTSNPN, SVGIG (reference sequence).

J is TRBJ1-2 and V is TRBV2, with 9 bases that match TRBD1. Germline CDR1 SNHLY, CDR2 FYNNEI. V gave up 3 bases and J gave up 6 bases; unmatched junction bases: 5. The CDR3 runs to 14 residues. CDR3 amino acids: CASSDGTGLNGYTF. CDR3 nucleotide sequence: TGTGCCAGCAGTGATGGGACAGGGTTGAATGGCTACACCTTC.

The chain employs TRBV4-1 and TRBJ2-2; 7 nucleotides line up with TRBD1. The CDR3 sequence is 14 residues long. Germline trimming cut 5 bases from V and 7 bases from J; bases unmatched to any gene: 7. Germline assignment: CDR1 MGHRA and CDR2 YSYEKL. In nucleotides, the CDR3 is TGCGCCAGCAGCTCGAGGGGGCGCGACGGGGAGCTGTTTTTT. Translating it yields CASSSRGRDGELFF.

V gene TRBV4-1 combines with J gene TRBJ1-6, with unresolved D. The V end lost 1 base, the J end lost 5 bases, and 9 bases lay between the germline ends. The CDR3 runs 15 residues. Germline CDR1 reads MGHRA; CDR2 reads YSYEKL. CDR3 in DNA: TGCGCCAGCAGCCAAGCATATCGGGATAATTCACCCCTCCACTTT. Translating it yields CASSQAYRDNSPLHF.

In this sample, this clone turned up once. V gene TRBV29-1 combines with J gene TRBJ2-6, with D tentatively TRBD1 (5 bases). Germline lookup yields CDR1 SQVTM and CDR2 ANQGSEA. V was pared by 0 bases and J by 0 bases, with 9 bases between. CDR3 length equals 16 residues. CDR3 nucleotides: TGCAGCGTTGAAGATCAGCAGGGCTCTGGGGCCAACGTCCTGACTTTC. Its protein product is CSVEDQQGSGANVLTF.

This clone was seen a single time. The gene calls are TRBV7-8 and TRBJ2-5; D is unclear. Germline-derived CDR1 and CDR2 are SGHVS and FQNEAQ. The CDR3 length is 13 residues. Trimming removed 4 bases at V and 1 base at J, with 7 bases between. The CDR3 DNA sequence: TGTGCCAGCAGCTATCGGAGCCAAGAGACCCAGTACTTC. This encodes CASSYRSQETQYF.

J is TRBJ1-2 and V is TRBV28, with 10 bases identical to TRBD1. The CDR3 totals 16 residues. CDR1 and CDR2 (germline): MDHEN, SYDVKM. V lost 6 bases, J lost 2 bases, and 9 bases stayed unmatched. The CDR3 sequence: CASRGGTGEGNYGYTF. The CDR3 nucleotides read TGTGCCAGCAGGGGGGGGACAGGGGAGGGGAACTATGGCTACACCTTC.

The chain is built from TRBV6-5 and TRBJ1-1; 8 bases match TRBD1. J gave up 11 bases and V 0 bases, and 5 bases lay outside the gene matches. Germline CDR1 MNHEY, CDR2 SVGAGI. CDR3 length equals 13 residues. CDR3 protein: CASSYSHTGGAFF. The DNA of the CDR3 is TGTGCCAGCAGTTACTCGCATACAGGGGGGGCTTTCTTT.

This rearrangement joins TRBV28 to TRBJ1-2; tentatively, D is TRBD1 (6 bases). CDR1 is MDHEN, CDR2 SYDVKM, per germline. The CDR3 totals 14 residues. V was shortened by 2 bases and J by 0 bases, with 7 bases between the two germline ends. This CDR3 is CASSLHRANYGYTF. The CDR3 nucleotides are TGTGCCAGCAGTTTACACAGGGCTAACTATGGCTACACCTTC.

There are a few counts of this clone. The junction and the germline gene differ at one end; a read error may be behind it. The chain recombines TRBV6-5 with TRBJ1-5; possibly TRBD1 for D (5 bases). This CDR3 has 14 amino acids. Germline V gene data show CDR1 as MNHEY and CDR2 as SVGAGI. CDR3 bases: TGTGCCAGCAGTGACTCTGGGGGGAGGCAGCCCCAGCATTTT. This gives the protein CASSDSGGRQPQHF.

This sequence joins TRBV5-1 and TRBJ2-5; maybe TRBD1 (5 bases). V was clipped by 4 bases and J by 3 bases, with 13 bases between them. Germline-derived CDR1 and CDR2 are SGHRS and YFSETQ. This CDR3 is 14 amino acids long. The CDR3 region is CASSLDRFEETQYF. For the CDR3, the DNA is TGCGCCAGCAGCCTTGACAGATTTGAAGAGACCCAGTACTTC.

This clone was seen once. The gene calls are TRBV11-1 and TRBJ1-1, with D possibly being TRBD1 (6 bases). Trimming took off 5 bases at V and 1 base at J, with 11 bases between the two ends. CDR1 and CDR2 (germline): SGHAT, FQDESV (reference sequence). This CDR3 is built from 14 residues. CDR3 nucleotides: TGTGCCAGCAGCGCACAGGGCCCGAACACTGAAGCTTTCTTT. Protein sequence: CASSAQGPNTEAFF.

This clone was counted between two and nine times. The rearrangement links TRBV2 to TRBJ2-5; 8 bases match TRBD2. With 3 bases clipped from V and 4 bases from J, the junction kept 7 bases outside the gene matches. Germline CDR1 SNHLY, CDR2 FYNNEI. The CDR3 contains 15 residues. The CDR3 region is CASSEGLRGVETQYF. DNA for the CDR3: TGTGCCAGCAGTGAGGGTCTGCGGGGGGTAGAGACCCAGTACTTC. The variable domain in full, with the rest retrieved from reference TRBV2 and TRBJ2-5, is EPEVTQTPSHQVTQMGQEVILRCVPISNHLYFYWYRQILGQKVEFLVSFYNNEISEKSEIFDDQFSVERPDGSNFTLKIRSTKLEDSAMYFCASSEGLRGVETQYFGPGTRLLVL.

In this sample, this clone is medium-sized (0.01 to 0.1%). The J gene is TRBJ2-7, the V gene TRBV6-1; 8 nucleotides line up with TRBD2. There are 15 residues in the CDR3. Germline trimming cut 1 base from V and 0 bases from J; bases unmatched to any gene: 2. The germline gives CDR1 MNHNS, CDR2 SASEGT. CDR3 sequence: CASSEVAGSSYEQYF. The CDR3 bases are TGTGCCAGCAGTGAAGTAGCGGGGAGCTCCTACGAGCAGTACTTC.

The CDR3 region has the DNA TGTGCCAGCAGCACCCGGGGCAGGGGGCTTGAAAAACTGTTTTTT. Amino acids: CASSTRGRGLEKLFF. V usage is TRBV5-6 and J usage is TRBJ1-4; 8 bases match TRBD1. Germline lookup yields CDR1 SGHDT and CDR2 YYEEEE. CDR3 size: 15 residues. With 4 bases clipped from V and 7 bases from J, the junction kept 9 bases outside the gene matches.

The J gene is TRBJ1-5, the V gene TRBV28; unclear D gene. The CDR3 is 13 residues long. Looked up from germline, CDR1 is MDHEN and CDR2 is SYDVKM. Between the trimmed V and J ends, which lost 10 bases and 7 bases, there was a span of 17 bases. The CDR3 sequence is CATLFGGLQPQHF. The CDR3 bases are TGTGCCACTCTATTCGGAGGGTTGCAGCCCCAGCATTTT.